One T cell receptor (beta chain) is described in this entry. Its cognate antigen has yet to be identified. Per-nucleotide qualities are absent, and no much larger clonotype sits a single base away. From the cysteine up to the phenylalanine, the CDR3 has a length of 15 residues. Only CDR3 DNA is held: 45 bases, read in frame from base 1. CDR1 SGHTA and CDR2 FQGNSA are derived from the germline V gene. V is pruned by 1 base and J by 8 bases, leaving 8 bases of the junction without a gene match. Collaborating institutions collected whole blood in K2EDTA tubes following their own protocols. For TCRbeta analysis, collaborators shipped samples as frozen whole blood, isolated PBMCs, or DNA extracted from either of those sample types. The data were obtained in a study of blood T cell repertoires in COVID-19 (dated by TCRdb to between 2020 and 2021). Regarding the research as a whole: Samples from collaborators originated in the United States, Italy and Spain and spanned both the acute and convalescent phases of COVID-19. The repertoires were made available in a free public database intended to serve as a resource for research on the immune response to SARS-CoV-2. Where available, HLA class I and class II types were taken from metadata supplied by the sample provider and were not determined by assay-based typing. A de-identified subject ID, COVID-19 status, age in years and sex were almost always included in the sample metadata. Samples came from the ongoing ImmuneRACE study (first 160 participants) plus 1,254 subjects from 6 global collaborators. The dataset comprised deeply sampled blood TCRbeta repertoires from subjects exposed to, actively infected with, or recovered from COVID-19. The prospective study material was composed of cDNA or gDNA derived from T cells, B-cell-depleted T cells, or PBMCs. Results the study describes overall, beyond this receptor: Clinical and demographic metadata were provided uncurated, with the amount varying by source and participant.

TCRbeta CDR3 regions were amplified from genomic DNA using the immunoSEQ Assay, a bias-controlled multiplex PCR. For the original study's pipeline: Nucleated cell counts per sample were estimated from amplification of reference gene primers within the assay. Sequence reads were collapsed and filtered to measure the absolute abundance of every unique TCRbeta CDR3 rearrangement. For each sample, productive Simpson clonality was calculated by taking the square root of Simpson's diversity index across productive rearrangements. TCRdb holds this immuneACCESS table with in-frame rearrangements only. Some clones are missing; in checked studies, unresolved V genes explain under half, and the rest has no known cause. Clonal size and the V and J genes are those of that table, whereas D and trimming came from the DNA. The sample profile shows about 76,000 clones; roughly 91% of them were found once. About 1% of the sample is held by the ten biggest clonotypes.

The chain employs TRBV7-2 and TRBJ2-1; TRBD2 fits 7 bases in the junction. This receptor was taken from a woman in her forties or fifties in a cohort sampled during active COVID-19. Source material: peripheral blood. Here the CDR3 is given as CASSLVGLVGDEQFF. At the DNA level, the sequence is TGTGCCAGCAGCTTAGTAGGACTAGTCGGGGATGAGCAGTTCTTC.